This paragraph covers one TCR beta chain sequence. The data belong to a study of blood T cell repertoires in COVID-19. Across the study: Samples taken during acute and convalescent COVID-19 were collected in the United States, Italy and Spain.

Enrolled during active infection, Seattle patients were then followed longitudinally. Authors' analysis steps: Amplification from reference gene primers served as the basis for estimated nucleated cell counts. The repertoire was sequenced with immunoSEQ multiplex PCR; TCRdb's copy has only in-frame clones and lacks some. V and J calls and clone size follow that table, whereas D and trimming were derived from the DNA. The table lists roughly 300,000 clones, approximately 89% of them singletons, with over 2% in the top ten. V lost 4 bases and J lost 3, with 16 bases in between. This CDR3 spans 15 amino acids. Germline CDR1 reads SGHNT; CDR2 reads YYREEE (reference sequence).

This TCR derives from a woman younger than 45 with COVID-19, enrolled during active disease. The specimen sequenced was peripheral blood. The chain uses TRBV5-4 and TRBJ1-2; no clear D. The CDR3 DNA is TGTGCCAGCAGCCTCGTGGCTGGGCTACACTATGGCTACACCTTC. Protein product: CASSLVAGLHYGYTF. The variable domain in full, with the rest retrieved from reference TRBV5-4 and TRBJ1-2, is ETGVTQSPTHLIKTRGQQVTLRCSSQSGHNTVSWYQQALGQGPQFIFQYYREEENGRGNFPPRFSGLQFPNYSSELNVNALELDDSALYLCASSLVAGLHYGYTFGSGTRLTVV.